One and the same sample provided the 7 T cell receptor beta chains below, sequenced in a study of T cell repertoires in cytomegalovirus infection. For these TCRs, the target antigens are not known. TCRdb analysed the reads with MiXCR anew, one entry per CDR3 protein. The repertoire holds hundreds of thousands of distinct CDR3 sequences, with roughly a third as singletons. The specimen comprised cultured PBMCs, sampled from culture after CMV antigen stimulation. These receptors were obtained from a human donor in good health (CMV status not recorded). Some clones in this sample may be carry-over from other donors' samples.

This clonotype was observed a few times. The rearrangement uses TRBV5-1 and TRBJ2-7, with 8 bases aligning to TRBD1. Germline V gene data show CDR1 as SGHRS and CDR2 as YFSETQ. The CDR3 sequence is 14 residues long. Trimming cost V 4 bases and J 0 bases; bases outside gene matches: 3. The CDR3 here is CASSPTGDSYEQYF. CDR3 bases: TGCGCCAGCAGCCCGACAGGGGACTCCTACGAGCAGTACTTC. Filled out from reference TRBV5-1 and TRBJ2-7, the complete variable domain reads KAGVTQTPRYLIKTRGQQVTLSCSPISGHRSVSWYQQTPGQGLQFLFEYFSETQRNKGNFPGRFSGRQFSNSRSEMNVSTLELGDSALYLCASSPTGDSYEQYFGPGTRLTVT.

For this clonotype: This CDR3 fails to terminate in the conserved phenylalanine or tryptophan, so it likely reflects a read error. V gene TRBV11-3 combines with J gene TRBJ2-7; 7 nucleotides align to TRBD2. The length of the CDR3 is 17 residues. Germline CDR1 is SGHNT and CDR2 is YENEEA. Trimming removed 4 bases from V and 3 bases from J; junction bases left unmatched: 15. The CDR3 sequence is CASSSSFWGGSFYEQYA. CDR3 nucleotide sequence: TGTGCCAGCAGCTCTTCTTTTTGGGGCGGGAGTTTCTACGAGCAGTACGCC.

V gene TRBV7-2 combines with J gene TRBJ2-2; D unresolved. The germline gives CDR1 SGHTA, CDR2 FQGNSA. V lost 2 bases, J lost 2 bases, and 6 bases lay in between. The CDR3 runs to 14 residues. The CDR3 DNA reads as TGTGCCAGCAGCTTAAACGTTAACACCGGGGAGCTGTTTTTT. Protein product: CASSLNVNTGELFF.

The table lists this clonotype with a few counts. The chain has TRBV24-1 and TRBJ2-2; no firm D call. V gave up 6 bases and J gave up 6 bases, with 13 bases separating them. The CDR3 loop spans 14 amino acids. The V gene's germline CDR1 is KGHDR and CDR2 SFDVKD. Here the CDR3 DNA reads TGTGCCACCAGTAGCGTCAGTTTGCCCGGGGAGCTGTTTTTT. Translated: CATSSVSLPGELFF.

In DNA, the CDR3 is TGCGCCAGCAGCCTTGGAGTAGCGGGTCTCTCCTACGAGCAGTACTTC. Its protein is CASSLGVAGLSYEQYF. The V call is TRBV4-1, the J call TRBJ2-7; 7 bases map to TRBD2. V was clipped by 4 bases and J by 0 bases; unmatched bases: 9. The germline CDR1 and CDR2 sequences are MGHRA and YSYEKL. The CDR3 has 16 amino acids.

The CDR3 spells CASSGGTAYSNQPQHF. The DNA for the CDR3 is TGCGCCAGCAGCGGCGGGACCGCGTATAGCAATCAGCCCCAGCATTTT. The chain employs TRBV5-1 and TRBJ1-5; D may be TRBD1 (5 bases). CDR1 and CDR2 from the germline V gene are SGHRS and YFSETQ. This CDR3 region has 16 residues. V lost 4 bases, J lost 0 bases, and 14 bases lay in between.

The gene calls are TRBV5-8 and TRBJ2-1; D is uncertain. The CDR3 extends over 15 amino acids. Between the trimmed V and J ends, which lost 0 bases and 0 bases, there was a span of 7 bases. Germline values: CDR1 SGHTS, CDR2 YDEGEE. This chain's CDR3 is CASSLVGDSYNEQFF. CDR3 in DNA: TGTGCCAGCAGCTTGGTTGGAGACTCCTACAATGAGCAGTTCTTC. Using reference TRBV5-8 and TRBJ2-1 for the parts outside the CDR3, the full variable domain is EAGVTQSPTHLIKTRGQQATLRCSPISGHTSVYWYQQALGLGLQFLLWYDEGEERNRGNFPPRFSGRQFPNYSSELNVNALELEDSALYLCASSLVGDSYNEQFFGPGTRLTVL.